The 5 T cell receptor beta chains reported below all come from one sample, sequenced in a study of blood T cell repertoires in COVID-19. Clones were sequenced by immunoSEQ multiplex PCR, and TCRdb holds only the in-frame ones, with some missing. The sample gives 150,000 to 200,000 clones, approximately 83% of which show up once; approximately 2.4% is in the top ten. Sample: peripheral blood. Every receptor here comes from a human donor with acute or convalescent COVID-19. The donor label of this sample is uncertain.

The genes are TRBV5-1 and TRBJ2-7; 7 bases agree with TRBD1. CDR3 length: 15 amino acids. Germline CDR1 is SGHRS and CDR2 is YFSETQ. Unmatched junction bases numbered 8, after V lost 1 base and J lost 4 bases. This CDR3 reads CASSLPGQVLYEQYF. The DNA for the CDR3 is TGCGCCAGCAGCTTGCCAGGACAGGTCTTATACGAGCAGTACTTC.

The chain couples TRBV5-1 to TRBJ2-4, with TRBD1 matching over 7 bases. V lost 7 bases to trimming and J lost 0 bases; unmatched junction nucleotides: 4. This CDR3 is built from 14 residues. Germline V gene lookup returns CDR1 SGHRS and CDR2 YFSETQ. Here the CDR3 reads CASQGDLAKNIQYF. In nucleotides, the CDR3 is TGCGCCAGCCAGGGGGACCTAGCCAAAAACATTCAGTACTTC.

This clone appeared a single time. V is TRBV19 and J is TRBJ2-4, with D perhaps TRBD1 (5 bases). The ends were cut back, 0 bases at V and 4 bases at J, with 10 bases in the middle. Germline CDR1 reads LNHDA; CDR2 reads SQIVND (reference sequence). This CDR3 has 15 residues. CDR3 region: CASSIDRAGKNIQYF. The CDR3 region has the DNA TGTGCCAGTAGTATAGATCGTGCAGGGAAAAACATTCAGTACTTC.

The chain employs TRBV6-1 and TRBJ2-1, with 11 bases that match TRBD2. The junction had 7 bases not matched to a gene; V was cut back by 3 bases and J by 6 bases. Germline-derived CDR1 and CDR2 are MNHNS and SASEGT. This CDR3 region has 16 residues. As DNA, the CDR3 is TGTGCCAGCAGTGAGAGAGGTGGGACTAGCGGCAATGAGCAGTTCTTC. This sequence encodes CASSERGGTSGNEQFF.

The chain carries TRBV7-8 and TRBJ2-7, with 8 positions matching TRBD2. The CDR3 runs to 15 residues. Germline CDR1 SGHVS, CDR2 FQNEAQ. V gave up 1 base and J gave up 6 bases; unmatched junction bases: 8. CDR3 sequence (DNA): TGTGCCAGCAGCTTAGTCTACCGGGAGGGCCTCGAGCAGTACTTC. As protein: CASSLVYREGLEQYF. The variable domain in full, completed from reference TRBV7-8 and TRBJ2-7, reads GAGVSQSPRYKVAKRGQDVALRCDPISGHVSLFWYQQALGQGPEFLTYFQNEAQLDKSGLPSDRFFAERPEGSVSTLKIQRTQQEDSAVYLCASSLVYREGLEQYFGPGTRLTVT.